This T cell receptor (beta chain) derives from a study of control samples from healthy donors and cancer patients. The CDR3 is 13 amino acids. Germline-derived CDR1 and CDR2 are ENHRY and SYGVKD. The V segment lost 8 bases and the J segment 4 bases; nucleotides outside the gene matches: 4. Only in-frame clones appear in the TCRdb table, and some are missing; sequencing was by immunoSEQ multiplex PCR. The sample holds about 15,000 clones, 80% to 90% seen once. The chain joins TRBV10-3 to TRBJ1-1, with TRBD1 identical over 10 bases. Sequencing used PBMCs. This TCR was recovered from a woman aged 70-85 years with colorectal cancer. CDR3 residues: CAIGGQGSTEAFF. The CDR3 DNA reads TGTGCCATCGGGGGACAGGGGAGCACTGAAGCTTTCTTT.